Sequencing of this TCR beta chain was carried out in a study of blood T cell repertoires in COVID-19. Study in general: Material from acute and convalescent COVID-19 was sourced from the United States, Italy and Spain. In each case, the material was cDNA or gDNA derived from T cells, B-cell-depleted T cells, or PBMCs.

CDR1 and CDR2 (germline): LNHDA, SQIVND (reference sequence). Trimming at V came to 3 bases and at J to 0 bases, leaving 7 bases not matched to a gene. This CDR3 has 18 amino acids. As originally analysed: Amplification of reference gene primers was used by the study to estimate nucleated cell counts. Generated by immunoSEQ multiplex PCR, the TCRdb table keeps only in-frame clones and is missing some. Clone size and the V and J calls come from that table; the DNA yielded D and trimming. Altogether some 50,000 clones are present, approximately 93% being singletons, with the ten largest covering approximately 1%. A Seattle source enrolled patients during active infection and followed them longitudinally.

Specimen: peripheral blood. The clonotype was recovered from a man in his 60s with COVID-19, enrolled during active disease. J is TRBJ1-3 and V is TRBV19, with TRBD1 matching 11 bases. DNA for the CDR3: TGTGCCAGTAGTATTGGGACAGGGGGAGCTCTCTCTGGAAACACCATATATTTT. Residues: CASSIGTGGALSGNTIYF.